The rows below give T cell receptor beta chains drawn from one sample of a study of PD-1 blockade in mismatch repair-deficient tumors. Clones were read by immunoSEQ multiplex PCR, and TCRdb kept only the in-frame ones, dropping some. Among tens of thousands of clones listed, around 85% were seen once. The sample in question was peripheral blood, obtained less than 21 weeks after starting pembrolizumab. The receptors were gathered from an adult with mismatch repair-deficient cancer. Each CDR3 is given with its conserved first and last residue. The order of the fields is J gene, V gene, CDR3 protein.

>TRBJ2-3|TRBV11-3
CASSLGEPGLAGSDTQYF
>TRBJ1-1|TRBV14
CASSQGLGYWTEAFF
>TRBJ2-1|TRBV7-8
CASSLYRGDSFYNEQFF
>TRBJ1-5|TRBV27
CASRSPDSNQPQHF
>TRBJ2-1|TRBV19
CASSLFGQAGAYNEQFF
>TRBJ2-1|TRBV4-3
CASSQDVGSSSYNEQFF
>TRBJ2-5|TRBV6-6
CASSYAGQGRETQYF
>TRBJ1-2|TRBV27
CASNRLGDSAYGYTF
>TRBJ2-1|TRBV7-9
CASSFSLAGLLYNEQFF
>TRBJ2-1|TRBV7-3
CASSEPLAGGYNEQFF
>TRBJ2-1|TRBV18
CASSSIFGTSGRESRYNEQFF
>TRBJ2-2|TRBV6-6
CASSYSPGELFF
>TRBJ2-7|TRBV27
CASSPSGSSYEQYF
>TRBJ1-5|TRBV18
CASSPTGPYQPQHF
>TRBJ1-2|TRBV6-5
CASRPGVLYGYTF